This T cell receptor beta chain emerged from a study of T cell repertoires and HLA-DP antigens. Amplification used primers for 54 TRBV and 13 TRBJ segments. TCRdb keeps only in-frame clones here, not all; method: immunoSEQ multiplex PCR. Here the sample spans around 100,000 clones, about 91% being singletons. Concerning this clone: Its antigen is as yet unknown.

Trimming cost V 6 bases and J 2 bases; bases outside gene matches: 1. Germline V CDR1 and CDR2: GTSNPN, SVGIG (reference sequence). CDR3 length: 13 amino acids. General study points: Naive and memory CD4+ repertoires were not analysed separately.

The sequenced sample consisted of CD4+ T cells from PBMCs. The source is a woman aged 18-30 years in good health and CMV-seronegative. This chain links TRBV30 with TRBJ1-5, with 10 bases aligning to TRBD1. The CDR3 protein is CACGTGGNQPQHF. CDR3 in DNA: TGTGCCTGTGGGACAGGGGGCAATCAGCCCCAGCATTTT.